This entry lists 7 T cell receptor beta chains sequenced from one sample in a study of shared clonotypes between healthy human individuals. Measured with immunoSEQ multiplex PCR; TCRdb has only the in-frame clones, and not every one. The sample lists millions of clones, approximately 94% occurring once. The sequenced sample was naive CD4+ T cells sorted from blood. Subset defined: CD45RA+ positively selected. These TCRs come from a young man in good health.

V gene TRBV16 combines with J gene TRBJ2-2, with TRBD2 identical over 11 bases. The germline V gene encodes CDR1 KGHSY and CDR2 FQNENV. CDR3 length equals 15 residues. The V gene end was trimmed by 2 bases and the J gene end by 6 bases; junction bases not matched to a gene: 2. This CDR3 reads CASSQQLAGAGELFF. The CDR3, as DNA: TGTGCCAGCAGCCAACAACTAGCGGGAGCCGGGGAGCTGTTTTTT.

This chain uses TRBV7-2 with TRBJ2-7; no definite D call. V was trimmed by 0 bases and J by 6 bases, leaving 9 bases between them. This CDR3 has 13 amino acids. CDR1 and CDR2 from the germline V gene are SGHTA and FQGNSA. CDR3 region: CASSLAQAFEQYF. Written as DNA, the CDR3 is TGTGCCAGCAGCTTAGCGCAGGCTTTCGAGCAGTACTTC. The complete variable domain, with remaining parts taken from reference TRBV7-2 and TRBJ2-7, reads GAGVSQSPSNKVTEKGKDVELRCDPISGHTALYWYRQSLGQGLEFLIYFQGNSAPDKSGLPSDRFSAERTGGSVSTLTIQRTQQEDSAVYLCASSLAQAFEQYFGPGTRLTVT.

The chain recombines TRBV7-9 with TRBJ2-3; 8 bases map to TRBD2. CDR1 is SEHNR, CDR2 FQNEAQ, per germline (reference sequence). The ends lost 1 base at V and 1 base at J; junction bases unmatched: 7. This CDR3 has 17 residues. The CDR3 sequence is CASSLGGVAGRTDTQYF. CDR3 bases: TGTGCCAGCAGCTTAGGCGGGGTAGCGGGACGCACAGATACGCAGTATTTT.

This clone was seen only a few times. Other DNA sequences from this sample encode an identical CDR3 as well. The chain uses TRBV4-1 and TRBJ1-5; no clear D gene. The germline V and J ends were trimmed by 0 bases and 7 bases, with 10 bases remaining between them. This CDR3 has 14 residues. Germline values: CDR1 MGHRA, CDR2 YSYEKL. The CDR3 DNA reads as TGCGCCAGCAGCCAAGAGTTAGTGGGCCAGCCCCAGCATTTT. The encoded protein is CASSQELVGQPQHF.

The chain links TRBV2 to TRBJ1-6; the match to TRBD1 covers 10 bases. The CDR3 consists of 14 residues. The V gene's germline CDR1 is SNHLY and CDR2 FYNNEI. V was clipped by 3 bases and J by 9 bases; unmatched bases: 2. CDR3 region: CASSEGTGASPLHF. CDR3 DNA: TGTGCCAGCAGTGAGGGGACAGGGGCTTCACCCCTCCACTTT.

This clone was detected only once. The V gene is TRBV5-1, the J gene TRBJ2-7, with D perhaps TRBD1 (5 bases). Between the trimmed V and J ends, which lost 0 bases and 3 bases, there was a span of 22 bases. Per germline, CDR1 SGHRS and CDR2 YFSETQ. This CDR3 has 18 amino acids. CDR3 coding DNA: TGCGCCAGCAGCTTGGCTACAGGACCTACCCCCCTAGGCTACGAGCAGTACTTC. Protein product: CASSLATGPTPLGYEQYF.

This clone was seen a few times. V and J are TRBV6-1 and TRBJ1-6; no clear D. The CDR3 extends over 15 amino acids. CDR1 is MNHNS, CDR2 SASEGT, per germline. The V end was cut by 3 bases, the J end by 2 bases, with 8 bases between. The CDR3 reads CASSDRETYNSPLHF. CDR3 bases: TGTGCCAGCAGTGACAGAGAGACCTATAATTCACCCCTCCACTTT.